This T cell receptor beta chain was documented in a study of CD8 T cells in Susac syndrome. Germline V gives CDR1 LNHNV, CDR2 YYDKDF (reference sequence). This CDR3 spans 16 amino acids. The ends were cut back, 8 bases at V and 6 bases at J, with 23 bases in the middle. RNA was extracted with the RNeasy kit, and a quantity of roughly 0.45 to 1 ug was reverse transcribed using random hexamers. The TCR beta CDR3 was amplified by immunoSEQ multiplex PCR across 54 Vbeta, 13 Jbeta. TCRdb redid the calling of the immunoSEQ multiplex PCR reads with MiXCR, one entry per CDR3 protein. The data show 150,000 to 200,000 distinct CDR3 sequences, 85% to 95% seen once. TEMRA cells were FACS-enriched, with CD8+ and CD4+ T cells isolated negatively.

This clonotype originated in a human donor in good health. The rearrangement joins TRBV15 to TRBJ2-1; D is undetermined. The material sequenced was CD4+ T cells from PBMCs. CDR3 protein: CATVPAPLGTGNEQFF. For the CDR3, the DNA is TGTGCCACCGTTCCGGCCCCTCTCGGTACCGGCAATGAGCAGTTCTTC. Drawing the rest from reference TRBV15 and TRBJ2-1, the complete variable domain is DAMVIQNPRYQVTQFGKPVTLSCSQTLNHNVMYWYQQKSSQAPKLLFHYYDKDFNNEADTPDNFQSRRPNTSFCFLDIRSPGLGDTAMYLCATVPAPLGTGNEQFFGPGTRLTVL.